These 17 T cell receptor beta chains originate from one sample sequenced in a study of ipilimumab plus nivolumab after autologous stem cell transplantation. TCRdb's copy holds only in-frame clones and misses some; the assay was immunoSEQ multiplex PCR. In the table there are about 17,000 clones, roughly 84% of which are singletons. The source was PBMCs, collected in a trial of ipilimumab plus nivolumab as post-transplant consolidation. Source of these receptors: a male donor with diffuse large B-cell lymphoma.

The chain couples TRBV5-1 to TRBJ2-7; TRBD2 is a possible D gene (6 bases). The ends were cut back, 3 bases at V and 6 bases at J, with 19 bases in the middle. CDR1 SGHRS and CDR2 YFSETQ come from the germline V gene. The length of the CDR3 is 15 residues. For the CDR3, the DNA is TGCGCCAGCAGCTCATACGGGACTTCTGAGGTCGAGCAGTACTTC. It is translated as CASSSYGTSEVEQYF.

The chain is built from TRBV9 and TRBJ1-4, with 9 nucleotides matching TRBD1. This CDR3 has 13 amino acids. V was clipped by 3 bases and J by 10 bases; unmatched bases: 4. Germline CDR1 is SGDLS and CDR2 is YYNGEE. CDR3 coding DNA: TGTGCCAGCAGCGCTACAGGGGGCGGAAAACTGTTTTTT. Amino acids: CASSATGGGKLFF. The full variable domain, rest sourced from reference TRBV9 and TRBJ1-4, is DSGVTQTPKHLITATGQRVTLRCSPRSGDLSVYWYQQSLDQGLQFLIQYYNGEERAKGNILERFSAQQFPDLHSELNLSSLELGDSALYFCASSATGGGKLFFGSGTQLSVL.

This chain joins TRBV29-1 and TRBJ1-4; 7 bases align to TRBD1. This CDR3 is built from 14 residues. J was trimmed by 3 bases and V by 7 bases; bases with no gene match: 8. Germline lookup yields CDR1 SQVTM and CDR2 ANQGSEA. CDR3 protein: CSALTGASNEKLFF. The CDR3, as DNA: TGCAGCGCCCTTACAGGGGCTTCTAATGAAAAACTGTTTTTT.

The chain is built from TRBV5-1 and TRBJ2-5; D is undetermined. Germline V gene data show CDR1 as SGHRS and CDR2 as YFSETQ. The V and J ends lost 1 base and 5 bases respectively, with 12 bases between them. The CDR3 totals 14 residues. CDR3 coding DNA: TGCGCCAGCAGCTTGACTGCGACGGCGGAGACCCAGTACTTC. It codes for CASSLTATAETQYF.

V is TRBV7-9 and J is TRBJ2-1; 9 bases line up with TRBD1. With V trimmed by 6 bases and J by 7 bases, 7 bases remained unmatched. Germline V gene sequence: CDR1 SEHNR, CDR2 FQNEAQ (reference sequence). This CDR3 region has 14 residues. The CDR3 DNA reads as TGTGCCAGCAGTATACAGGGGGCGGATAATGAGCAGTTCTTC. Translating it yields CASSIQGADNEQFF.

This chain joins TRBV10-1 and TRBJ2-2; TRBD2 agrees at 7 bases. V lost 2 bases and J lost 0; bases outside the gene matches: 9. CDR3 length: 18 amino acids. Germline-derived CDR1 and CDR2 are WNHNN and SYGVQD (reference sequence). The CDR3 bases are TGCGCCAGCAGTGAGGGGGCAGCGGGGAACGCGAACACCGGGGAGCTGTTTTTT. Its translation is CASSEGAAGNANTGELFF.

The rearrangement links TRBV7-3 to TRBJ1-2; a weak D match, TRBD1 (6 bases). Trimming took 2 bases from V and 8 from J, leaving 15 bases between them. The CDR3 totals 14 residues. Germline V gene lookup returns CDR1 SGHTA and CDR2 FQGTGA. DNA for the CDR3: TGTGCCAGCAGCTTAGGCCCCAAGGGGGACGGCTACACCTTC. Protein product: CASSLGPKGDGYTF.

The rearrangement links TRBV7-3 to TRBJ1-1, with D perhaps TRBD1 (6 bases). V shed 4 bases and J shed 0 bases, with 9 bases lying between them. CDR1 is SGHTA, CDR2 FQGTGA, per germline. The CDR3 runs to 14 residues. The CDR3 coding sequence is TGTGCCAGCAGCTACAGGGAGGTGAACACTGAAGCTTTCTTT. Its translation: CASSYREVNTEAFF. Variable domain in full (rest from reference TRBV7-3 and TRBJ1-1): GAGVSQTPSNKVTEKGKYVELRCDPISGHTALYWYRQSLGQGPEFLIYFQGTGAADDSGLPNDRFFAVRPEGSVSTLKIQRTERGDSAVYLCASSYREVNTEAFFGQGTRLTVV.

The chain carries TRBV19 and TRBJ1-5; 7 bases align to TRBD1. V gave up 4 bases and J gave up 6 bases; unmatched junction bases: 3. Germline V gene data show CDR1 as LNHDA and CDR2 as SQIVND (reference sequence). The CDR3 has 13 amino acids. The CDR3 here is CASSKQGPQPQHF. CDR3 DNA sequence: TGTGCCAGTAGTAAACAGGGGCCTCAGCCCCAGCATTTT.

The CDR3 bases are TGTGCCAGCAGTGAGGCAGCCACAGATACGCAGTATTTT. It translates to CASSEAATDTQYF. This chain uses TRBV6-1 with TRBJ2-3; no definite D call. Germline lookup yields CDR1 MNHNS and CDR2 SASEGT. V dropped 3 bases and J dropped 2 bases, with 6 bases sitting between them. The CDR3 loop spans 13 amino acids.

This clone is a singleton in its sample. The rearrangement uses TRBV2 and TRBJ1-2, with D uncertain. Germline CDR1 reads SNHLY; CDR2 reads FYNNEI. Trimming removed 8 bases at V and 5 bases at J, with 6 bases between. This CDR3 has 10 residues. Here the CDR3 reads CASVQYGYTF. In DNA form, the CDR3 reads TGTGCCAGCGTACAGTATGGCTACACCTTC.

The chain links TRBV4-1 to TRBJ2-6; D tentatively fits TRBD1 or TRBD2 (5 bases each). This CDR3 spans 20 amino acids. Germline CDR1 and CDR2: MGHRA and YSYEKL. Trimming took 2 bases from V and 2 from J, leaving 22 bases between them. CDR3 bases: TGCGCCAGCAGCCAAACGGGGTTCGGGCAGGGTAGTACTGGGGCCAACGTCCTGACTTTC. Protein sequence: CASSQTGFGQGSTGANVLTF.

The genes are TRBV30 and TRBJ1-3; D gene ambiguous. The CDR3 is made up of 18 amino acids. CDR1 is GTSNPN and CDR2 is SVGIG in the germline V gene (reference sequence). V dropped 0 bases and J dropped 2 bases, with 20 bases sitting between them. The DNA of the CDR3 is TGTGCCTGGAGTGTACTGACCGAAGCGAGCCCAACTGGAAACACCATATATTTT. It translates to CAWSVLTEASPTGNTIYF.

The chain carries TRBV5-4 and TRBJ2-7; D is undetermined. The V end was cut by 0 bases, the J end by 3 bases, with 10 bases between. This CDR3 region has 14 residues. Per the germline V gene, CDR1 is SGHNT and CDR2 is YYREEE (reference sequence). The CDR3 loop reads CASSLDRTIYEQYF. CDR3 sequence (DNA): TGTGCCAGCAGCTTGGACAGAACCATCTACGAGCAGTACTTC.

The gene calls are TRBV29-1 and TRBJ2-2; tentatively, D is TRBD1 (6 bases). Between the trimmed V and J ends, which lost 3 bases and 4 bases, there was a span of 12 bases. Germline V lookup: CDR1 SQVTM, CDR2 ANQGSEA. The CDR3 spans 14 residues. This CDR3 is CSVDPSRGTGELFF. CDR3 nucleotides: TGCAGCGTTGACCCAAGCAGGGGCACCGGGGAGCTGTTTTTT.

This clone has only a few counts. V usage is TRBV5-1 and J usage is TRBJ1-2, with D hard to call. The CDR3 sequence is 15 residues long. Germline-derived CDR1 and CDR2 are SGHRS and YFSETQ. With 0 bases removed from V and 8 bases from J, the gap between germline ends came to 17 bases. CDR3 nucleotide sequence: TGCGCCAGCAGCTTGGCTCCCGGGAGCCAGGAAGGCTACACCTTC. Translation gives CASSLAPGSQEGYTF.

This chain connects TRBV6-5 to TRBJ2-3, with 8 bases aligning to TRBD1. Germline CDR1 MNHEY, CDR2 SVGAGI. The CDR3 has 14 amino acids. With V trimmed by 4 bases and J by 1 base, 1 base remained unmatched. The CDR3: CASSWGQGTDTQYF. The CDR3, as DNA: TGTGCCAGCAGTTGGGGACAGGGCACAGATACGCAGTATTTT.